The sequence of this T cell receptor (beta chain) was determined in a study of blood T cell repertoires in COVID-19. Cohort 3 recovery required two negative PCRs, clearance, or symptom resolution. In the original processing: Reference gene primer amplification in the assay estimated nucleated cell counts. Some clones are missing from TCRdb's copy, which holds only in-frame ones; the method was immunoSEQ multiplex PCR. Clone size and the V and J calls come from that table; the DNA yielded D and trimming. The sample has 300,000 to 350,000 clones; approximately 83% are singletons. What was sequenced was PBMCs or T cells enriched from blood (not recorded which). The receptor's source is a man aged 30 to 39 who had recovered from COVID-19.

CDR3 sequence (DNA): TGTGCCAGTAGTATATTCACTGGCTCTGGAAACACCATATATTTT. Amino acids: CASSIFTGSGNTIYF. The chain couples TRBV19 to TRBJ1-3; D remains unclear. The CDR3 loop spans 15 amino acids. Per germline, CDR1 LNHDA and CDR2 SQIVND (reference sequence). V lost 2 bases and J lost 0, with 8 bases in between. Based on the CDR3 plus reference TRBV19 and TRBJ1-3, the full variable domain is DGGITQSPKYLFRKEGQNVTLSCEQNLNHDAMYWYRQDPGQGLRLIYYSQIVNDFQKGDIAEGYSVSREKKESFPLTVTSAQKNPTAFYLCASSIFTGSGNTIYFGEGSWLTVV.